What follows are 24 T cell receptor beta chains derived from one specimen sequenced in a study of beta chain features in type 1 diabetes. Sequencing targeted expressed TCRB transcripts, as all isolated RNA had been reverse transcribed. Assay: immunoSEQ multiplex PCR; the TCRdb copy retains only in-frame clones and omits some. The sample holds approximately 150,000 clones, roughly 10% seen once. The source material was naive CD4+ T cells from blood. Source of these receptors: a man between 18 and 29 years old in good health.

The V and J genes are TRBV11-3 and TRBJ2-7; a weak D match, TRBD1 (5 bases). There are 13 residues in the CDR3. Germline V gene sequence: CDR1 SGHNT, CDR2 YENEEA. The germline V and J ends were trimmed by 5 bases and 2 bases, with 10 bases remaining between them. The CDR3 region has the DNA TGTGCCAGCAGCGGCGACAGAGCCTACGAGCAGTACTTC. Protein: CASSGDRAYEQYF.

This clone was seen repeatedly, ten times or more. The chain combines TRBV30 with TRBJ1-2, with no clear D. Germline CDR1 and CDR2: GTSNPN and SVGIG (reference sequence). The CDR3 totals 16 residues. Trimming removed 0 bases from V and 7 bases from J, with 21 bases in between. This CDR3 reads CAWSVLFHDGEFGYTF. The CDR3 region has the DNA TGTGCCTGGAGTGTACTGTTTCACGACGGAGAGTTTGGCTACACCTTC.

This clone was found many times. The genes are TRBV30 and TRBJ1-1; D is undetermined. The V gene lost 1 base and the J gene lost 6 bases, with 9 bases spanning the gap. This CDR3 comprises 12 residues. Per germline, CDR1 GTSNPN and CDR2 SVGIG (reference sequence). The CDR3 region is CAWSAGGAEAFF. The DNA for the CDR3 is TGTGCCTGGAGTGCCGGTGGAGCTGAAGCTTTCTTT. Filled out from reference TRBV30 and TRBJ1-1, the complete variable domain reads SQTIHQWPATLVQPVGSPLSLECTVEGTSNPNLYWYRQAAGRGLQLLFYSVGIGQISSEVPQNLSASRPQDRQFILSSKKLLLSDSGFYLCAWSAGGAEAFFGQGTRLTVV.

This clone was observed a handful of times. The chain joins TRBV7-9 to TRBJ1-2; possible D gene TRBD1, 5 bases. Trimming shortened V by 7 bases and J by 7 bases, and 19 bases separated the two germline ends. This CDR3 is built from 14 residues. Germline CDR1 is SEHNR and CDR2 is FQNEAQ (reference sequence). The CDR3 region is CASTESPRAAGYTF. CDR3 DNA sequence: TGTGCCAGCACCGAATCCCCCAGGGCTGCTGGCTACACCTTC.

This clone was observed a few times. The chain has TRBV5-1 and TRBJ2-7, with TRBD1 matching 8 bases. Germline V gene lookup returns CDR1 SGHRS and CDR2 YFSETQ. The J segment lost 6 bases and the V segment lost 4 bases, leaving 9 bases of the junction unmatched. This CDR3 contains 14 residues. The chain's CDR3 is CASSRGQGLGEQYF. CDR3 DNA sequence: TGCGCCAGCAGCCGCGGACAGGGATTGGGCGAGCAGTACTTC. The full variable domain, rest sourced from reference TRBV5-1 and TRBJ2-7, is KAGVTQTPRYLIKTRGQQVTLSCSPISGHRSVSWYQQTPGQGLQFLFEYFSETQRNKGNFPGRFSGRQFSNSRSEMNVSTLELGDSALYLCASSRGQGLGEQYFGPGTRLTVT.

This chain connects TRBV21-1 to TRBJ2-1; TRBD1, as called in the table, went unchecked against the DNA. TRBV21-1 is flagged as a pseudogene. This CDR3 contains 16 residues. Here the CDR3 reads CASSLRTVSPMGEQFF. The CDR3 DNA sequence: TGTGCCAGCAGCTTGAGGACAGTATCGCCGATGGGTGAGCAGTTCTTC.

Of note for this clone: Distinct nucleotide sequences in the sample also encode this CDR3. The V gene is TRBV9, the J gene TRBJ1-5, with D uncertain. Germline loops: CDR1 SGDLS, CDR2 YYNGEE. V dropped 0 bases and J dropped 3 bases, with 7 bases sitting between them. The CDR3 extends over 14 amino acids. The CDR3 loop is CASSVGGYNQPQHF. The CDR3 bases are TGTGCCAGCAGCGTAGGCGGTTACAATCAGCCCCAGCATTTT.

This clone came up a few times. This chain connects TRBV18 to TRBJ2-7; 11 bases match TRBD1. V lost 5 bases, J lost 4 bases, and 4 bases stayed unmatched. The length of the CDR3 is 14 residues. Germline values: CDR1 KGHSH, CDR2 LQKENI. As DNA, the CDR3 is TGTGCCAGCTCAACGGGACAGGGGGAGTACGAGCAGTACTTC. It translates to CASSTGQGEYEQYF.

The chain has TRBV7-2 and TRBJ1-6; tentative D call: TRBD1 (6 bases). V shed 3 bases and J shed 9 bases, with 6 bases lying between them. Germline assignment: CDR1 SGHTA and CDR2 FQGNSA. This CDR3 region has 12 residues. The CDR3 coding sequence is TGTGCCAGCAGCTTGGACAGTTCACCCCTCCACTTT. It yields the protein CASSLDSSPLHF.

This rearrangement joins TRBV4-2 to TRBJ1-5; TRBD1 matches at 9 bases. The CDR3 length is 17 residues. The V gene end was trimmed by 0 bases and the J gene end by 5 bases; junction bases not matched to a gene: 8. CDR1 and CDR2 from the germline V gene are LGHNA and YNFKEQ. The CDR3 sequence is CASSQERRQGVDQPQHF. The CDR3 DNA reads TGTGCCAGCAGCCAAGAACGGAGACAGGGGGTAGATCAGCCCCAGCATTTT.

The gene calls are TRBV7-2 and TRBJ2-1, with D perhaps TRBD1 (6 bases). Trimming cost V 3 bases and J 4 bases, with 13 bases left between them. The CDR3 runs 15 residues. Germline values: CDR1 SGHTA, CDR2 FQGNSA. The CDR3 loop reads CASSFGRGAYNEQFF. DNA for the CDR3: TGTGCCAGCAGCTTTGGCAGGGGCGCATACAATGAGCAGTTCTTC.

A few counts support this clone. This sequence joins TRBV6-5 and TRBJ2-3; the D is unclear. CDR1 and CDR2 (germline): MNHEY, SVGAGI. The V end was cut by 6 bases, the J end by 4 bases, with 11 bases between. The CDR3 extends over 13 amino acids. CDR3 protein: CASRSTVADTQYF. For the CDR3, the DNA is TGTGCCAGCAGATCCACAGTCGCAGATACGCAGTATTTT.

The gene calls are TRBV5-1 and TRBJ2-2, with 9 bases matching TRBD1. The CDR3 runs 13 residues. Germline V gives CDR1 SGHRS, CDR2 YFSETQ. Germline trimming cut 7 bases from V and 5 bases from J; bases unmatched to any gene: 3. The CDR3: CASRQGGTGELFF. CDR3 DNA: TGCGCCAGCCGACAGGGGGGGACCGGGGAGCTGTTTTTT.

The CDR3 here is CASSPPSGSTYEQYF. CDR3 DNA sequence: TGTGCCAGCTCACCACCGAGCGGATCCACCTACGAGCAGTACTTC. This chain links TRBV18 with TRBJ2-7, with D tentatively TRBD2 (5 bases). Between the trimmed V and J ends, which lost 0 bases and 2 bases, there was a span of 11 bases. The germline V gene encodes CDR1 KGHSH and CDR2 LQKENI. The CDR3 spans 15 residues.

The V call is TRBV11-3, the J call TRBJ2-5; 13 nucleotides align to TRBD2. Germline V lookup: CDR1 SGHNT, CDR2 YENEEA. CDR3 length equals 17 residues. Trimming at V came to 5 bases and at J to 3 bases, leaving 9 bases not matched to a gene. The CDR3 nucleotides read TGTGCCAGCAGCCTCGGGACTAGCGGGATTAAGGAAGAGACCCAGTACTTC. It codes for CASSLGTSGIKEETQYF.

Regarding this clone: Other DNA sequences in the sample encode the same CDR3. The rearrangement joins TRBV5-1 to TRBJ2-3, with D possibly matching TRBD1 (6 bases). Per germline, CDR1 SGHRS and CDR2 YFSETQ. V lost 4 bases to trimming and J lost 2 bases, with 11 bases between them. The CDR3 consists of 14 residues. Written as DNA, the CDR3 is TGCGCCAGCAGCCCCGGACAGTCCACAGATACGCAGTATTTT. Translating it yields CASSPGQSTDTQYF.

The V call is TRBV11-2, the J call TRBJ2-2, with D maybe TRBD1 (5 bases). This CDR3 is 15 amino acids long. V shed 1 base and J shed 4 bases, with 10 bases lying between them. Germline V lookup: CDR1 SGHAT, CDR2 FQNNGV. Here the CDR3 reads CASSLVIGVTGELFF. CDR3 nucleotides: TGTGCCAGCAGCTTAGTTATAGGGGTCACCGGGGAGCTGTTTTTT.

This rearrangement joins TRBV2 to TRBJ1-2; D is unresolved. V was shortened by 4 bases and J by 2 bases, with 8 bases between the two germline ends. This CDR3 is 13 amino acids long. In germline, CDR1 is SNHLY, CDR2 FYNNEI. The CDR3 region is CASSGGGNYGYTF. In nucleotides, the CDR3 is TGTGCCAGCAGTGGCGGCGGAAACTATGGCTACACCTTC. The full variable domain, rest sourced from reference TRBV2 and TRBJ1-2, is EPEVTQTPSHQVTQMGQEVILRCVPISNHLYFYWYRQILGQKVEFLVSFYNNEISEKSEIFDDQFSVERPDGSNFTLKIRSTKLEDSAMYFCASSGGGNYGYTFGSGTRLTVV.

The sample holds a few counts of this clone. The genes are TRBV18 and TRBJ2-3; 8 bases agree with TRBD2. V shed 5 bases, J shed 4 bases, and the junction held 8 bases outside the gene matches. Per the germline V gene, CDR1 is KGHSH and CDR2 is LQKENI. The CDR3 contains 15 residues. The CDR3 DNA reads as TGTGCCAGCTCAGCCGGGACTAGATCTCCAGATACGCAGTATTTT. Translation gives CASSAGTRSPDTQYF. Full variable domain (outside the CDR3, taken from reference TRBV18 and TRBJ2-3): NAGVMQNPRHLVRRRGQEARLRCSPMKGHSHVYWYRQLPEEGLKFMVYLQKENIIDESGMPKERFSAEFPKEGPSILRIQQVVRGDSAAYFCASSAGTRSPDTQYFGPGTRLTVL.

The genes are TRBV30 and TRBJ1-1; TRBD1 matches 9 bases. CDR3 size: 14 residues. Germline V gene lookup returns CDR1 GTSNPN and CDR2 SVGIG (reference sequence). V lost 4 bases, J lost 7 bases, and 10 bases stayed unmatched. The CDR3 DNA is TGTGCCTGGACTAAAGGACAGGGGCTGGGTGAAGCTTTCTTT. Translating gives CAWTKGQGLGEAFF.

This clone appeared a few times. The rearrangement joins TRBV2 to TRBJ2-1; possible D gene TRBD1, 5 bases. Deletions cut 0 bases from V and 4 bases from J, with 16 bases between. Germline-derived CDR1 and CDR2 are SNHLY and FYNNEI. The CDR3 has 17 residues. CDR3 in amino acids: CASSEASRVPPYNEQFF. CDR3 nucleotide sequence: TGTGCCAGCAGTGAAGCAAGCAGGGTTCCTCCGTACAATGAGCAGTTCTTC. The complete variable domain, with remaining parts taken from reference TRBV2 and TRBJ2-1, reads EPEVTQTPSHQVTQMGQEVILRCVPISNHLYFYWYRQILGQKVEFLVSFYNNEISEKSEIFDDQFSVERPDGSNFTLKIRSTKLEDSAMYFCASSEASRVPPYNEQFFGPGTRLTVL.

The chain has TRBV5-1 and TRBJ1-2; D uncertain. The V gene's germline CDR1 is SGHRS and CDR2 YFSETQ. The CDR3 loop spans 17 amino acids. V was shortened by 4 bases and J by 6 bases, with 25 bases between the two germline ends. The CDR3 reads CASSREGSPPRQDGYTF. CDR3 nucleotides: TGCGCCAGCAGCCGGGAAGGCTCACCTCCAAGGCAGGATGGCTACACCTTC.

The gene calls are TRBV28 and TRBJ1-5; 10 bases are shared with TRBD1. This CDR3 comprises 14 residues. Trimming at V came to 6 bases and at J to 1 base, leaving 0 bases not matched to a gene. Germline lookup yields CDR1 MDHEN and CDR2 SYDVKM. CDR3 region: CASRTGGSNQPQHF. The CDR3 DNA reads TGTGCCAGCAGGACAGGGGGCAGCAATCAGCCCCAGCATTTT.

The rearrangement uses TRBV4-3 and TRBJ1-6; D uncertain. CDR1 and CDR2 from the germline V gene are LGHNA and YSLEER. The V and J ends lost 0 bases and 0 bases respectively, with 9 bases between them. CDR3 size: 17 residues. CDR3 residues: CASSQDRRSSYNSPLHF. CDR3 in DNA: TGCGCCAGCAGCCAAGATCGGCGGAGCTCCTATAATTCACCCCTCCACTTT.